This is a list of T cell receptor beta chains from one sample in a study of neurological immune-mediated disorders. TCRdb processed the 5' RACE reads anew with MiXCR; each CDR3 protein has one entry. This table has around 29,000 distinct CDR3 sequences, around 6% appearing once. The sample taken for sequencing was CD4+ T cells from blood. The receptors were gathered from a woman in her forties or fifties in good health. Both conserved end residues are part of each CDR3. The order of the fields is D gene, J gene, clone size, V gene, CDR3 protein, CDR3 DNA. The D gene is left open where the match is weak. Size is stated as how often the clone was seen (once, few, many) or a class if it is expanded.

.,TRBJ1-2,many,TRBV29-1,CSVDQGSGYTF,TGCAGCGTTGATCAGGGCAGTGGCTACACCTTC
.,TRBJ1-1,few,TRBV4-3,CASSQDWPPGNTEAFF,TGCGCCAGCAGCCAAGATTGGCCGCCAGGGAACACTGAAGCTTTCTTT
TRBD1,TRBJ2-7,few,TRBV27,CASSGQGISYEQYF,TGTGCCAGCAGCGGACAGGGTATTTCCTACGAGCAGTACTTC
TRBD2,TRBJ2-7,many,TRBV29-1,CSVKRSPGGSSYEQYF,TGCAGCGTTAAAAGGAGTCCGGGGGGGAGCTCCTACGAGCAGTACTTC
.,TRBJ1-4,many,TRBV5-6,CASSRGTNEKLFF,TGTGCCAGCAGTAGAGGGACTAATGAAAAACTGTTTTTT
TRBD2,TRBJ2-5,many,TRBV3-1,CASSQNSGRAETQYF,TGTGCCAGCAGCCAGAATAGCGGGAGGGCGGAGACCCAGTACTTC
.,TRBJ2-2,many,TRBV20-1,CSARDQLGELFF,TGCAGTGCTAGAGATCAACTCGGGGAGCTGTTTTTT
.,TRBJ2-5,many,TRBV5-1,CASSLVLQRQETQYF,TGCGCCAGCAGCTTGGTGTTGCAAAGACAAGAGACCCAGTACTTC
.,TRBJ2-3,many,TRBV20-1,CSATFRFARDTQYF,TGCAGTGCAACCTTTCGGTTTGCAAGAGATACGCAGTATTTT
.,TRBJ1-2,many,TRBV5-1,CASSLGRNYGYTF,TGCGCCAGCAGCTTGGGTCGAAACTATGGCTACACCTTC
.,TRBJ1-1,many,TRBV7-2,CASSLEGTNTEAFF,TGTGCCAGCAGCTTAGAAGGGACGAACACTGAAGCTTTCTTT
.,TRBJ2-1,many,TRBV20-1,CSASTGWGSYNEQFF,TGCAGTGCGTCGACAGGATGGGGCTCCTACAATGAGCAGTTCTTC
.,TRBJ2-5,many,TRBV7-2,CASSSVLSGETQYF,TGTGCCAGCAGCTCAGTCCTGTCTGGAGAGACCCAGTACTTC
.,TRBJ2-2,many,TRBV12-3/TRBV12-4,CASRDETGTGELFF,TGTGCCAGCAGGGATGAAACAGGCACCGGGGAGCTGTTTTTT
.,TRBJ1-4,many,TRBV14,CASSQGGILNEKLFF,TGTGCCAGCAGCCAAGGCGGCATACTAAATGAAAAACTGTTTTTT
.,TRBJ2-7,many,TRBV10-3,CAISGKGSSSYEQYF,TGTGCCATCAGTGGAAAGGGGTCCTCCTCCTACGAGCAGTACTTC
TRBD2,TRBJ2-2,many,TRBV24-1,CATSGLAGVRYHTGELFF,TGTGCCACCAGTGGACTAGCGGGAGTAAGGTATCACACCGGGGAGCTGTTTTTT
.,TRBJ2-6,many,TRBV7-9,CASSPGGSGANVLTF,TGTGCCAGCAGCCCCGGAGGATCTGGGGCCAACGTCCTGACTTTC
TRBD2,TRBJ2-4,many,TRBV20-1,CSARGGLAGPNIQYF,TGCAGTGCTAGAGGAGGACTAGCGGGACCAAACATTCAGTACTTC
TRBD2,TRBJ2-1,many,TRBV14,CASSQGLAGRYNEQFF,TGTGCCAGCAGCCAAGGACTAGCAGGAAGGTACAATGAGCAGTTCTTC
.,TRBJ1-6,many,TRBV7-2,CASSFGRPRQDSPLHF,TGTGCCAGCAGCTTCGGGAGGCCCAGGCAGGATTCACCCCTCCACTTT
.,TRBJ2-7,few,TRBV7-2,CASSLPGLYYEQYF,TGTGCCAGCAGCTTACCCGGACTTTACTACGAGCAGTACTTC
.,TRBJ2-3,many,TRBV29-1,CSVLGDNMDTQYF,TGCAGCGTTTTAGGAGATAACATGGATACGCAGTATTTT
TRBD2,TRBJ2-1,many,TRBV9,CASSEGLAGVNEQFF,TGTGCCAGCAGCGAGGGACTAGCGGGAGTCAATGAGCAGTTCTTC
.,TRBJ1-1,many,TRBV12-3/TRBV12-4,CASSFGRTEAFF,TGTGCCAGCAGTTTCGGGCGGACTGAAGCTTTCTTT